This T cell receptor beta chain was sequenced for a study of T cells in Graves' hyperthyroidism and ophthalmopathy. The study's findings and limits: Ophthalmopathy was separated from stable hyperthyroidism by a 13 V-J model.

RNA transcripts provided the source from which TCR beta CDR3 regions were amplified. HTBI primers were employed in a first-round RT-PCR of the TCR CDR3. TCRdb ran MiXCR on the multiplex PCR reads and lists one entry per CDR3 protein. The table shows 600,000 to 850,000 distinct CDR3 sequences, with roughly 20% occurring only once. This clonotype occurred many times. The antigen is not known. The length of the CDR3 is 14 residues. V was clipped by 4 bases and J by 1 base; unmatched bases: 4. CDR1 is SEHNR, CDR2 FQNEAQ, per germline (reference sequence). Patients aged 18 to 65 had newly diagnosed hyperthyroidism that had lasted under 2 months. The PBMCs had their origin in 10 ml of fresh peripheral blood.

The chain uses TRBV7-9 and TRBJ2-7; 7 bases agree with TRBD1. The sequenced material came from blood. The TCR originated in a woman aged 45-60 years with Graves' hyperthyroidism that later progressed to Graves' ophthalmopathy. The CDR3 DNA reads TGTGCCAGCAGCTCAGACAGGGAATCCTACGAGCAGTACTTC. Its protein product is CASSSDRESYEQYF.